Below are 3 T cell receptor beta chains sequenced from a single sample in a study of human T cells and chemical hapten exposure. Documented time point: patch test 3, about 24 weeks after DPC sensitization. Described treatment: therapeutic diphenylcyclopropenone sensitization with weekly scalp DPC. TCRdb re-analysed the RACE reads in MiXCR, keeping a single row per CDR3 protein. The sample lists tens of thousands of distinct CDR3 sequences, roughly 9.5% seen once, with around 16% in the top ten. Specimen: whole blood, collected in connection with sensitization to the hapten diphenylcyclopropenone (DPC). These receptors all stem from a woman between 40 and 50 years old with alopecia areata. Some clones in this sample may be carry-over from other donors' samples.

The chain uses TRBV6-1 and TRBJ2-3; D is unclear. Germline loops: CDR1 MNHNS, CDR2 SASEGT. V was trimmed by 4 bases and J by 2 bases, leaving 7 bases between them. The CDR3 is 13 amino acids. The CDR3 region is CASSGASTDTQYF. The CDR3 bases are TGTGCCAGCAGTGGGGCTTCCACAGATACGCAGTATTTT.

This clonotype was detected a few times. V is TRBV18 and J is TRBJ2-3; 7 bases are a match to TRBD2. Unmatched junction bases numbered 12, after V lost 3 bases and J lost 3 bases. The length of the CDR3 is 17 residues. Germline V lookup: CDR1 KGHSH, CDR2 LQKENI. The CDR3 DNA follows: TGTGCCAGCTCACCTTCCCTCGGGACTAAAAAAACAGATACGCAGTATTTT. Its translation is CASSPSLGTKKTDTQYF.

This clonotype was recorded at least ten times. V and J are TRBV2 and TRBJ1-2; tentative D call: TRBD1 (6 bases). Trimming removed 7 bases from V and 6 bases from J, with 18 bases in between. CDR1 is SNHLY, CDR2 FYNNEI, per germline. This CDR3 is 14 amino acids long. This CDR3 reads CASTPPGENDGYTF. DNA of the CDR3: TGTGCCAGCACACCCCCAGGGGAAAACGATGGCTACACCTTC.